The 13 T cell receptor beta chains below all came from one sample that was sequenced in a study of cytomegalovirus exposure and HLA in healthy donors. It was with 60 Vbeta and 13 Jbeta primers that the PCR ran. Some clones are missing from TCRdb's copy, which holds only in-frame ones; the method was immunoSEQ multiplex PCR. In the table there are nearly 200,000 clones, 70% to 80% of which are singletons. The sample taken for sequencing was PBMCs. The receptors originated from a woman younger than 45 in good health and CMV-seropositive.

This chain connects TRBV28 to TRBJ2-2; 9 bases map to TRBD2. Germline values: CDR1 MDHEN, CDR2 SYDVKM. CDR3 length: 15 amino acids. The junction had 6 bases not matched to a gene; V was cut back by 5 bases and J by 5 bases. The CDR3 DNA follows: TGTGCCAGCAGTCTTAGCGGGAGAAGAACCGGGGAGCTGTTTTTT. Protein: CASSLSGRRTGELFF.

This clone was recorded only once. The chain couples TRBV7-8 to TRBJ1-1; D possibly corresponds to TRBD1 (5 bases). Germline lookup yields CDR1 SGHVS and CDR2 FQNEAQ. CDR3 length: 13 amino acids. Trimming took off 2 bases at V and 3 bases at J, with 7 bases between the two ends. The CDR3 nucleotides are TGTGCCAGCAGCTTATCCAGGGACACTGAAGCTTTCTTT. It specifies CASSLSRDTEAFF.

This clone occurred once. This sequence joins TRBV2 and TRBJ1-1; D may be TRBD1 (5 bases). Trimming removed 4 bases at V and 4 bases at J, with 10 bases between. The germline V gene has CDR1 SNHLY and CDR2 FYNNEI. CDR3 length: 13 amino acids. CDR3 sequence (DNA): TGTGCCAGCAGTGTTTCAGGGTTCACTGAAGCTTTCTTT. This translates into CASSVSGFTEAFF.

In nucleotides, the CDR3 is TGCAGCGTTGAGTTTACAGCGGGTACCTACAATGAGCAGTTCTTC. Residues: CSVEFTAGTYNEQFF. The chain couples TRBV29-1 to TRBJ2-1, with a tentative D call TRBD2 (6 bases). The CDR3 runs to 15 residues. V lost 3 bases to trimming and J lost 2 bases, with 14 bases between them. CDR1 is SQVTM, CDR2 ANQGSEA, per germline.

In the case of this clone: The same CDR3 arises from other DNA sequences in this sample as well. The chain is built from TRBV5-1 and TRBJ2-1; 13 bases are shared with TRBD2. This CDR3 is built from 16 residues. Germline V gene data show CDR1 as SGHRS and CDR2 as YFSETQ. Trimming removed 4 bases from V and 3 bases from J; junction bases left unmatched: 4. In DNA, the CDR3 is TGCGCCAGCAGCCTTAGACTAGCGGGAGGCTACAATGAGCAGTTCTTC. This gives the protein CASSLRLAGGYNEQFF.

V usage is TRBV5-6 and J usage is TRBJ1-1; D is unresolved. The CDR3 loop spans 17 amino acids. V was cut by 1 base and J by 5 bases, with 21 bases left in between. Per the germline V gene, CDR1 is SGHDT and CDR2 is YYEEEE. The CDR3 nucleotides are TGTGCCAGCAGCTTGTTCGTGGGAGGGTCGCGGGGAACTGAAGCTTTCTTT. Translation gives CASSLFVGGSRGTEAFF.

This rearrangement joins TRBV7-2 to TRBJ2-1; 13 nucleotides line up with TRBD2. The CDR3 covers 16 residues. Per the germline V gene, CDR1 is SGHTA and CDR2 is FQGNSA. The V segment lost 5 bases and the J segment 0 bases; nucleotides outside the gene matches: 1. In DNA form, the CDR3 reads TGTGCCAGCAGCCGGACTAGCGGGAGCTCCTACAATGAGCAGTTCTTC. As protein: CASSRTSGSSYNEQFF.

The CDR3 DNA is TGCGCCAGCAGCCAAGATCAGGGATCCTACGAGCAGTACTTC. It encodes CASSQDQGSYEQYF. The rearrangement joins TRBV4-3 to TRBJ2-7; perhaps TRBD1 as D (5 bases). Germline V gene data show CDR1 as LGHNA and CDR2 as YSLEER. V lost 0 bases, J lost 1 base, and 7 bases lay in between. CDR3 length: 14 residues.

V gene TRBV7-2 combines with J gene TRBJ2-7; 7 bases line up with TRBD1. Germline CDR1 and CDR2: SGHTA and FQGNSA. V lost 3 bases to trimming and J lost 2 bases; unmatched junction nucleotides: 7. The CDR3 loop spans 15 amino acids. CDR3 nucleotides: TGTGCCAGCAGCTTCGTCGGGACAGAGACCTACGAGCAGTACTTC. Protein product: CASSFVGTETYEQYF.

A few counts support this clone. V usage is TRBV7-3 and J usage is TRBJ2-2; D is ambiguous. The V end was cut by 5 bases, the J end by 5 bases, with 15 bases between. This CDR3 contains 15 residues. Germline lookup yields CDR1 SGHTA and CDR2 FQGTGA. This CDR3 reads CASSPVALPTGELFF. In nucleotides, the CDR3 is TGTGCCAGCAGCCCTGTAGCTTTACCAACCGGGGAGCTGTTTTTT.

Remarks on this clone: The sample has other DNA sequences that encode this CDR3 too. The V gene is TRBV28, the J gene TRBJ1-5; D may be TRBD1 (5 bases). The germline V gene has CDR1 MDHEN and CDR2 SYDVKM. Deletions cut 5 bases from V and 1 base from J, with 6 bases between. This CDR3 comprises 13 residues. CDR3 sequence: CASSRGSNQPQHF. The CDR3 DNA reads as TGTGCCAGCAGTAGGGGAAGCAATCAGCCCCAGCATTTT.

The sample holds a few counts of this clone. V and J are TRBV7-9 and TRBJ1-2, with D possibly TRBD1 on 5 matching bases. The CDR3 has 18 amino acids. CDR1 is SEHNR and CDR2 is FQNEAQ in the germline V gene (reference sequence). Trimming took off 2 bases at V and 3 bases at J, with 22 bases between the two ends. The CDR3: CASSLSGVKARRDYGYTF. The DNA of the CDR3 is TGTGCCAGCAGCTTATCTGGGGTTAAGGCGCGCAGGGACTATGGCTACACCTTC.

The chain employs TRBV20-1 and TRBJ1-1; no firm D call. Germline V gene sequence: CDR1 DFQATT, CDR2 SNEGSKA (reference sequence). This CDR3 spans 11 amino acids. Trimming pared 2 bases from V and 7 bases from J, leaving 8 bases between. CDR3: CSARQMNEAFF. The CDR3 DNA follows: TGCAGTGCTAGACAGATGAATGAAGCTTTCTTT.